This T cell receptor (beta chain) was captured in a study of blood T cell repertoires in COVID-19. The wider study: COVID-19 samples collected from the United States, Italy and Spain covered acute and convalescent phases. T cells, B-cell-depleted T cells, or PBMCs provided the cDNA or gDNA that served as material.

This clone is a singleton in its sample. Authors' data handling: The authors estimated nucleated cell counts from reference gene primer amplification. Data came from immunoSEQ multiplex PCR; TCRdb stores just in-frame clones and leaves some out. V and J calls and clone size are as listed in that table; D and trimming were resolved from the DNA. Of 68,000 or so clones in the sample, 90% were seen once. Seattle patient enrollment occurred during active infection, with longitudinal follow-up thereafter. V lost 2 bases to trimming and J lost 0 bases; unmatched junction nucleotides: 4. This CDR3 spans 15 amino acids. Looked up from germline, CDR1 is MNHNS and CDR2 is SASEGT.

The sequence was obtained from a man aged 45 to 65 with COVID-19, enrolled during active disease. Sequenced input: peripheral blood. The V and J genes are TRBV6-1 and TRBJ2-7; TRBD1 aligns across 7 bases. CDR3 region: CASSEPDRLSYEQYF. In DNA form, the CDR3 reads TGTGCCAGCAGTGAACCGGACAGGCTCTCCTACGAGCAGTACTTC.